The sequence of this T cell receptor (beta chain) was determined in a study of beta chain features in type 1 diabetes. Study-wide results and caveats: Resolution of whether HLA type affects TCRB rearrangement was not achieved here. Shorter TCRB CDR3s, moderately but significantly so, marked every one of the four CD4+ subsets in Type 1 diabetes patients. Fewer insertions but more deletions were seen at VDJ junctions in type 1 diabetes patients. Shorter templates might be favored by PCR, and equally so in patients and in controls.

Expressed TCRB transcripts were sequenced because the entire RNA isolate underwent reverse transcription. Some clones are missing from TCRdb's copy, which holds only in-frame ones; the method was immunoSEQ multiplex PCR. The data show 640,000 or so clones, 13% seen once. As for this clone: The antigen is not known.

Each of the CD4+ naive, central memory, regulatory and stem cell-like memory populations was sorted via CD45RO/CCR7/CD25/CD127/CD95/CD27. Germline assignment: CDR1 SEHNR and CDR2 FQNEAQ (reference sequence). The CDR3 contains 14 residues. Trimming took 5 bases from V and 0 from J, leaving 9 bases between them. This receptor was identified in a man younger than 35 with type 1 diabetes. The rearrangement links TRBV7-9 to TRBJ2-3; tentatively, D is TRBD2 (5 bases). Material for sequencing was naive CD4+ T cells from blood. CDR3 nucleotide sequence: TGTGCCAGCAGCACCCGGACTAGCACAGATACGCAGTATTTT. Residues: CASSTRTSTDTQYF. Drawing the rest from reference TRBV7-9 and TRBJ2-3, the complete variable domain is DTGVSQNPRHKITKRGQNVTFRCDPISEHNRLYWYRQTLGQGPEFLTYFQNEAQLEKSRLLSDRFSAERPKGSFSTLEIQRTEQGDSAMYLCASSTRTSTDTQYFGPGTRLTVL.